One and the same sample provided the 18 T cell receptor beta chains below, sequenced in a study of blood T cell repertoires in COVID-19. Generated by immunoSEQ multiplex PCR, the TCRdb table keeps only in-frame clones and is missing some. The sample has approximately 300,000 clones; over 75% are singletons. Sample: peripheral blood. All receptors come from a woman in her twenties or thirties with COVID-19, enrolled during active disease.

V is TRBV19 and J is TRBJ2-6, with TRBD2 as a possible D gene (6 bases). The V and J ends lost 3 bases and 9 bases respectively, with 18 bases between them. This CDR3 has 16 residues. Germline-derived CDR1 and CDR2 are LNHDA and SQIVND (reference sequence). The CDR3 bases are TGTGCCAGTAGTATTAGAGTTGGAGGGATAGACAACGTCCTGACTTTC. Protein sequence: CASSIRVGGIDNVLTF.

The chain carries TRBV20-1 and TRBJ2-7; 8 positions agree with TRBD2. The CDR3 totals 16 residues. Trimming cost V 3 bases and J 3 bases; bases outside gene matches: 13. Germline CDR1 DFQATT, CDR2 SNEGSKA (reference sequence). This CDR3 is CSASTGRGGQLYEQYF. DNA for the CDR3: TGCAGTGCTAGTACCGGCCGGGGGGGACAACTCTACGAGCAGTACTTC.

V usage is TRBV4-1 and J usage is TRBJ2-1, with TRBD2 identical over 9 bases. Trimming at V came to 6 bases and at J to 4 bases, leaving 7 bases not matched to a gene. The CDR3 covers 15 residues. Germline V gene lookup returns CDR1 MGHRA and CDR2 YSYEKL. CDR3 loop: CASSLLAGSYNEQFF. The DNA of the CDR3 is TGCGCCAGCAGTCTTCTAGCGGGATCTTACAATGAGCAGTTCTTC.

CDR3 residues: CASEQGMYEQYF. CDR3 DNA: TGTGCCAGCGAACAGGGAATGTACGAGCAGTACTTC. This chain uses TRBV28 with TRBJ2-7; D is possibly TRBD1 (6 bases). In germline, CDR1 is MDHEN, CDR2 SYDVKM. V shed 8 bases and J shed 4 bases, with 12 bases lying between them. The CDR3 consists of 12 residues.

The chain has TRBV2 and TRBJ2-5; the match to TRBD1 covers 10 bases. CDR3 length: 15 amino acids. Germline CDR1 reads SNHLY; CDR2 reads FYNNEI. After removal of 5 bases from V and 5 bases from J, the junction contained 8 bases not matched to a gene. This CDR3 reads CASSTGQGVRETQYF. For the CDR3, the DNA is TGTGCCAGCAGTACCGGACAGGGGGTGAGGGAGACCCAGTACTTC.

The rearrangement joins TRBV19 to TRBJ1-1, with D tentatively TRBD1 (5 bases). CDR3 length: 12 amino acids. V was clipped by 4 bases and J by 6 bases, with 9 bases between them. Germline V gene lookup returns CDR1 LNHDA and CDR2 SQIVND (reference sequence). CDR3 in DNA: TGTGCCAGTAGTACCCGACAGCCTGAAGCTTTCTTT. Protein sequence: CASSTRQPEAFF.

The chain has TRBV2 and TRBJ2-1; D gene ambiguous. Trimming took 5 bases from V and 1 from J, leaving 9 bases between them. The germline V gene encodes CDR1 SNHLY and CDR2 FYNNEI. CDR3 length equals 14 residues. The CDR3 spells CASSFLASYNEQFF. CDR3 nucleotides: TGTGCCAGCAGTTTTTTAGCTTCCTACAATGAGCAGTTCTTC.

This clone was seen more than once but under ten times. The CDR3 reads CASGLAGWYEQYF. As DNA, the CDR3 is TGTGCCAGTGGCTTAGCGGGATGGTACGAGCAGTACTTC. The rearrangement joins TRBV6-5 to TRBJ2-7; 8 bases are shared with TRBD2. Trimming cost V 9 bases and J 4 bases; bases outside gene matches: 8. The CDR3 contains 13 residues. Per germline, CDR1 MNHEY and CDR2 SVGAGI.

The V and J genes are TRBV30 and TRBJ2-4, with a possible D match to TRBD2 (5 bases). Trimming took off 1 base at V and 9 bases at J, with 16 bases between the two ends. CDR3 length equals 14 residues. Germline values: CDR1 GTSNPN, CDR2 SVGIG (reference sequence). Written as DNA, the CDR3 is TGTGCCTGGAGTGAAGGGAGCACCCGCGGCATTCAGTACTTC. Residues: CAWSEGSTRGIQYF.

V gene TRBV12-3 or TRBV12-4 combines with J gene TRBJ2-7, with 8 bases aligning to TRBD1. The CDR3 has 13 amino acids. The trim removed 6 bases at V and 7 bases at J, leaving 8 bases unmatched. The CDR3 here is CASSAGQVLEQYF. The CDR3 nucleotides are TGTGCCAGCAGCGCGGGACAGGTGCTAGAGCAGTACTTC.

CDR3 residues: CASSPGRGTVNEKLFF. The CDR3 bases are TGTGCCAGCAGCCCCGGGAGGGGGACCGTTAATGAAAAACTGTTTTTT. V and J are TRBV9 and TRBJ1-4; perhaps TRBD1 as D (6 bases). Trimming removed 4 bases at V and 4 bases at J, with 17 bases between. Germline lookup yields CDR1 SGDLS and CDR2 YYNGEE. The CDR3 runs to 16 residues.

The chain employs TRBV5-1 and TRBJ1-1; D is undetermined. CDR3 length: 15 residues. V lost 5 bases and J 2 bases, leaving 16 bases between the germline ends. Germline V CDR1 and CDR2: SGHRS, YFSETQ. The CDR3: CASSVDSLSNTEAFF. The CDR3 nucleotides are TGCGCCAGCAGTGTTGATTCCCTCAGTAACACTGAAGCTTTCTTT.

The rearrangement links TRBV6-6 to TRBJ1-5; D remains ambiguous. The length of the CDR3 is 13 residues. The germline V gene encodes CDR1 MNHNY and CDR2 SVGAGI (reference sequence). V lost 4 bases and J lost 0, with 4 bases in between. CDR3 bases: TGTGCCAGCAGTTTCAGTAGCAATCAGCCCCAGCATTTT. Translation: CASSFSSNQPQHF.

The gene calls are TRBV4-2 and TRBJ2-7; D unresolved. This CDR3 has 14 residues. Germline CDR1 and CDR2: LGHNA and YNFKEQ. The ends were cut back, 3 bases at V and 3 bases at J, with 12 bases in the middle. CDR3 sequence (DNA): TGTGCCAGCAGCCACTCTGTTAGCAGCTACGAGCAGTACTTC. This translates into CASSHSVSSYEQYF.

This clone was observed a few times. The rearrangement joins TRBV3-1 (or the pseudogene TRBV3-2) to TRBJ2-2, with 9 positions matching TRBD1. The CDR3 sequence is 15 residues long. J gave up 4 bases and V 4 bases, and 4 bases lay outside the gene matches. From germline, CDR1 is LGHDT and CDR2 YNNKEL (reference sequence). The DNA of the CDR3 is TGTGCCAGCAGCCGACAGGGGGTGGGCACCGGGGAGCTGTTTTTT. Translated, it gives CASSRQGVGTGELFF.

The J gene is TRBJ1-6, the V gene TRBV27; tentative D call: TRBD1 (6 bases). Germline V lookup: CDR1 MNHEY, CDR2 SMNVEV (reference sequence). The CDR3 length is 19 residues. V was trimmed by 5 bases and J by 4 bases, leaving 24 bases between them. Here the CDR3 DNA reads TGTGCCAGCAGTCCGCGGTTTGGGGGGGCAGGAAAATATAATTCACCCCTCCACTTT. As protein: CASSPRFGGAGKYNSPLHF.

The chain links TRBV23-1 to TRBJ2-7; 7 bases match TRBD1. TRBV23-1 is placed among ORFs of uncertain function. Trimming at V came to 0 bases and at J to 3 bases, leaving 5 bases not matched to a gene. The length of the CDR3 is 15 residues. CDR3 nucleotide sequence: TGCGCCAGCAGTCAATCAGGGACAGATAACTACGAGCAGTACTTC. Protein sequence: CASSQSGTDNYEQYF.

The chain recombines TRBV3-1 (or the pseudogene TRBV3-2) with TRBJ2-3; 9 nucleotides agree with TRBD2. Germline V gives CDR1 LGHDT, CDR2 YNNKEL (reference sequence). V shed 4 bases and J 4 bases; nucleotides not matched to a gene: 21. The CDR3 consists of 20 residues. CDR3 nucleotide sequence: TGTGCCAGCAGCCCCCCCGGGAATCTCACCGGGACTAGCATACCAGATACGCAGTATTTT. The encoded protein is CASSPPGNLTGTSIPDTQYF.